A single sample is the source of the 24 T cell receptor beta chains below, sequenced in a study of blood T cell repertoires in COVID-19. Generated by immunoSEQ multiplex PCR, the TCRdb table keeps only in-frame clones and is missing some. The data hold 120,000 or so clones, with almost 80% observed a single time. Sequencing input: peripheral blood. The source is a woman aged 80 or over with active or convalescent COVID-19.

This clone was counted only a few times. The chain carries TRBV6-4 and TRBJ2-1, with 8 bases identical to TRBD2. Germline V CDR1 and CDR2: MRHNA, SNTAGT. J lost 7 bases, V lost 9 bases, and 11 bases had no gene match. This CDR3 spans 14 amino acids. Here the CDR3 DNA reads TGTGCCAGACCTGACCGCGGGAGGCGGAATGAGCAGTTCTTC. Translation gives CARPDRGRRNEQFF.

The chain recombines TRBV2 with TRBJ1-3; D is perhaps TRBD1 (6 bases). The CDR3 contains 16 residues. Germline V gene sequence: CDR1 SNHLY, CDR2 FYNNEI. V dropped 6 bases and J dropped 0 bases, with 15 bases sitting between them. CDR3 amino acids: CASRWGGPVSGNTIYF. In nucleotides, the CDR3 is TGTGCCAGCAGGTGGGGGGGGCCTGTCTCTGGAAACACCATATATTTT.

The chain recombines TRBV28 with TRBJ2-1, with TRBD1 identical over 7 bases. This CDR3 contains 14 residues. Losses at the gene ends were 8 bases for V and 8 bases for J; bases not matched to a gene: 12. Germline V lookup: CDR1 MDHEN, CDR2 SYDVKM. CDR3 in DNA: TGTGCCAGCGGATACCGCGCAGGGGGACATGAGCAGTTCTTC. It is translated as CASGYRAGGHEQFF.

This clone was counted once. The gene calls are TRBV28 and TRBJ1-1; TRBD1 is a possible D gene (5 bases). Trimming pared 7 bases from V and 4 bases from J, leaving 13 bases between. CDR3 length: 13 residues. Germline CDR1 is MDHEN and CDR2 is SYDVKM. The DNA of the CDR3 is TGTGCCAGCACCAAGGCGGGGGGCACTGAAGCTTTCTTT. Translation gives CASTKAGGTEAFF. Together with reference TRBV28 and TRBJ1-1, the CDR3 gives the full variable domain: DVKVTQSSRYLVKRTGEKVFLECVQDMDHENMFWYRQDPGLGLRLIYFSYDVKMKEKGDIPEGYSVSREKKERFSLILESASTNQTSMYLCASTKAGGTEAFFGQGTRLTVV.

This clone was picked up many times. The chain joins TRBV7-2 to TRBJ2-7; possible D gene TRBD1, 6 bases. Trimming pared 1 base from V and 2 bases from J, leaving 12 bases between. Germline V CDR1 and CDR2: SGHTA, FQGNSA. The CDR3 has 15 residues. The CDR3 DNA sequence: TGTGCCAGCAGCTTAGACAGGGCCACTCCCTACGAGCAGTACTTC. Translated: CASSLDRATPYEQYF.

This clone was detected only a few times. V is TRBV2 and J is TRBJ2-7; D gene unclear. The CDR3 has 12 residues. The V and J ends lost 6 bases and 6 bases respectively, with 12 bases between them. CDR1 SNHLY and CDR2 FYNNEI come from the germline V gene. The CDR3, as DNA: TGTGCCAGCAGACCGGTACTTACCGAGCAGTACTTC. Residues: CASRPVLTEQYF.

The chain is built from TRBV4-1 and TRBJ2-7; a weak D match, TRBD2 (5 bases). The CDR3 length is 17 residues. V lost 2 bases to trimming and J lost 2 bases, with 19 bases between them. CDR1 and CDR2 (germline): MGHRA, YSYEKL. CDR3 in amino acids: CASSQTITRGPAYEQYF. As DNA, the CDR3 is TGCGCCAGCAGCCAAACAATCACCCGGGGTCCGGCCTACGAGCAGTACTTC.

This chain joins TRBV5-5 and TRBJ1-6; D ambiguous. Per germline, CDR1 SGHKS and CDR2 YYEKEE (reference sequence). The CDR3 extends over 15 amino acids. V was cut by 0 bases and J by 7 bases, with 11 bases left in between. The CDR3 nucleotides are TGTGCCAGCAGCTTGGGCCACTTCGGGAATTCACCCCTCCACTTT. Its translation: CASSLGHFGNSPLHF.

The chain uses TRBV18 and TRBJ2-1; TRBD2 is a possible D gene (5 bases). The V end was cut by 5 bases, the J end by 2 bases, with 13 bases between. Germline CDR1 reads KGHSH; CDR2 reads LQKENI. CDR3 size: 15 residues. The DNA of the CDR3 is TGTGCCAGCTCAGGGTTGGGGAGAGCCTACAATGAGCAGTTCTTC. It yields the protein CASSGLGRAYNEQFF.

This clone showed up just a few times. CDR3 in DNA: TGTGCCAGCAGTCCGACAGGGATGAACACTGAAGCTTTCTTT. Residues: CASSPTGMNTEAFF. The chain combines TRBV27 with TRBJ1-1; 7 bases fit TRBD1. The CDR3 runs 14 residues. The V segment lost 5 bases and the J segment 0 bases; nucleotides outside the gene matches: 3. Per the germline V gene, CDR1 is MNHEY and CDR2 is SMNVEV (reference sequence).

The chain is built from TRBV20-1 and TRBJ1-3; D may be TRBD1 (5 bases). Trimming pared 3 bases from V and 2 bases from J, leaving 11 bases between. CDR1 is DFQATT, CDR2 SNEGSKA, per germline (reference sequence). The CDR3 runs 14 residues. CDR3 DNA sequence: TGCAGTGCTAGTTCCAGGGCCGCTGGAAACACCATATATTTT. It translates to CSASSRAAGNTIYF.

CDR3 in DNA: TGTGCCAGCAGCTCCCCGACAGGGCGACGCTACACCTTC. This codes for CASSSPTGRRYTF. V and J are TRBV3-1 (or the pseudogene TRBV3-2) and TRBJ1-2; 7 nucleotides agree with TRBD1. Trimming at V came to 5 bases and at J to 9 bases, leaving 9 bases not matched to a gene. The CDR3 spans 13 residues. Per the germline V gene, CDR1 is LGHDT and CDR2 is YNNKEL (reference sequence).

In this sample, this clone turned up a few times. DNA of the CDR3: TGTGCCAGCAGCTTAGGGGAGGGGAACACTGAAGCTTTCTTT. Residues: CASSLGEGNTEAFF. The chain employs TRBV7-9 and TRBJ1-1; D is unclear. With 1 base removed from V and 1 base from J, the gap between germline ends came to 7 bases. Per germline, CDR1 SEHNR and CDR2 FQNEAQ (reference sequence). The CDR3 has 14 amino acids.

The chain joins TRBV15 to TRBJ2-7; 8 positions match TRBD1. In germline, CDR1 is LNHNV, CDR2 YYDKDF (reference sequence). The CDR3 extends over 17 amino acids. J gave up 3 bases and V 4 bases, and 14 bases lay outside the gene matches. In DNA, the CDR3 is TGTGCCACCAGCACAAATACCGGGACAGGAATCGGCTACGAGCAGTACTTC. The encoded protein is CATSTNTGTGIGYEQYF. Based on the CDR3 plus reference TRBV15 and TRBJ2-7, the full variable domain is DAMVIQNPRYQVTQFGKPVTLSCSQTLNHNVMYWYQQKSSQAPKLLFHYYDKDFNNEADTPDNFQSRRPNTSFCFLDIRSPGLGDTAMYLCATSTNTGTGIGYEQYFGPGTRLTVT.

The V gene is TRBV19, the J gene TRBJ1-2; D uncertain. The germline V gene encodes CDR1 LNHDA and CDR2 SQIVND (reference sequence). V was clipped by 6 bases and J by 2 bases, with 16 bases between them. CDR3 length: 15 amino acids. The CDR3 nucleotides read TGTGCCAGTAGCGGAGTTGTCTTCTCGAACTATGGCTACACCTTC. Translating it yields CASSGVVFSNYGYTF.

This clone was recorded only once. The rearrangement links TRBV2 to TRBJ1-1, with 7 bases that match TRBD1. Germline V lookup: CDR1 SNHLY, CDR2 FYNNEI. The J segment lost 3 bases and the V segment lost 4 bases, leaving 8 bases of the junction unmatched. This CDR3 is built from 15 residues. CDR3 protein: CASSVLTGRDTEAFF. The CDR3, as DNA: TGTGCCAGCAGTGTGCTGACAGGGCGGGACACTGAAGCTTTCTTT.

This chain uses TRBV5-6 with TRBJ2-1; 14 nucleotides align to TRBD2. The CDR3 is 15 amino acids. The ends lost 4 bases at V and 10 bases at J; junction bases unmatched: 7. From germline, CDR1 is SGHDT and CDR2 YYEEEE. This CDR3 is CASSRLAGGRLEQFF. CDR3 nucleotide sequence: TGTGCCAGCAGCCGACTAGCGGGAGGGCGATTGGAGCAGTTCTTC.

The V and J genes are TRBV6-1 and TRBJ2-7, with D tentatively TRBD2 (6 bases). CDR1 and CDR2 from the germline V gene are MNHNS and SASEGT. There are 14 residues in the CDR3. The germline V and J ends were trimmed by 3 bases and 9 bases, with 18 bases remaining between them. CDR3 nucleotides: TGTGCCAGCAGTGAGGAGACGCGGGGACCCTGGCAGTACTTC. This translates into CASSEETRGPWQYF.

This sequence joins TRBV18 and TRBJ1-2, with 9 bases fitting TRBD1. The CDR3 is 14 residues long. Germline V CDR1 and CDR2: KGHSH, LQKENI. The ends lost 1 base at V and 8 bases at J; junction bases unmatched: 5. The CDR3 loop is CASSPQGQGSGYTF. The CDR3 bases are TGTGCCAGCTCACCACAGGGACAGGGTAGCGGCTACACCTTC. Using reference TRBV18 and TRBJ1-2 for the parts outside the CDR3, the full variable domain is NAGVMQNPRHLVRRRGQEARLRCSPMKGHSHVYWYRQLPEEGLKFMVYLQKENIIDESGMPKERFSAEFPKEGPSILRIQQVVRGDSAAYFCASSPQGQGSGYTFGSGTRLTVV.

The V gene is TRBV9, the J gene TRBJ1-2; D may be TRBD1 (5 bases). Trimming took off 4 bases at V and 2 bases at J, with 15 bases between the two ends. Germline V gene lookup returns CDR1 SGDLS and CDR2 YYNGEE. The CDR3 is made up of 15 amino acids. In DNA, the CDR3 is TGTGCCAGCAGCACCCATTGGGGGGGGAACTATGGCTACACCTTC. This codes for CASSTHWGGNYGYTF.

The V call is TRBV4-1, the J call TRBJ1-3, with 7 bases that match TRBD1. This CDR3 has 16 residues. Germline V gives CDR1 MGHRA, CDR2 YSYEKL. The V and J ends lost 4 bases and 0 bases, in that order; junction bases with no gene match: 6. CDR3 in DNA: TGCGCCAGCAGCCCTCGACAGGGAGACTCTGGAAACACCATATATTTT. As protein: CASSPRQGDSGNTIYF.

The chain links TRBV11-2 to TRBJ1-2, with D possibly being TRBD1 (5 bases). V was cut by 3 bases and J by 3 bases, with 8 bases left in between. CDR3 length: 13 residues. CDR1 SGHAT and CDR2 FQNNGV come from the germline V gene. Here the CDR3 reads CASSLGPDYGYTF. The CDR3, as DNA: TGTGCCAGCAGCTTGGGGCCCGACTATGGCTACACCTTC. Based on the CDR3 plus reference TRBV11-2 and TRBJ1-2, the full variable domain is EAGVAQSPRYKIIEKRQSVAFWCNPISGHATLYWYQQILGQGPKLLIQFQNNGVVDDSQLPKDRFSAERLKGVDSTLKIQPAKLEDSAVYLCASSLGPDYGYTFGSGTRLTVV.

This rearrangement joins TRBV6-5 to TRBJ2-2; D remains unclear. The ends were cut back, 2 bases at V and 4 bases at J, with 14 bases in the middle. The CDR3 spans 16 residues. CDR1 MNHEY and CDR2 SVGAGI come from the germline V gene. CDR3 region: CASSYQAPPATGELFF. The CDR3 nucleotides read TGTGCCAGCAGTTACCAGGCCCCGCCCGCCACCGGGGAGCTGTTTTTT.

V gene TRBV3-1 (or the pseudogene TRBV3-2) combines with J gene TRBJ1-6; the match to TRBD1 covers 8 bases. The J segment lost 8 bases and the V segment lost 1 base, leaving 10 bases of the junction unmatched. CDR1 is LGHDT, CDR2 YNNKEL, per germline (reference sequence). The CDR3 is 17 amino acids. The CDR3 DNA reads TGTGCCAGCAGCCAAGTTCTCCAGGGGGCCAATTATTCACCCCTCCACTTT. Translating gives CASSQVLQGANYSPLHF.